These 16 T cell receptor beta chains share one sample of origin, sequenced in a study of blood T cell repertoires in COVID-19. Sequenced by immunoSEQ multiplex PCR; TCRdb stores in-frame clones only, minus some. The sample shows about 75,000 clones, 85% to 90% of them seen only once. Sequenced: peripheral blood. The receptors derive from a human donor in a cohort sampled during active COVID-19.

This chain links TRBV7-6 with TRBJ1-4, with 7 bases aligning to TRBD1. V lost 6 bases and J lost 1; bases outside the gene matches: 8. This CDR3 region has 16 residues. The germline gives CDR1 SGHVS, CDR2 FNYEAQ. CDR3 nucleotide sequence: TGTGCCAGCAGTACCACAGGGGATGTAACTAATGAAAAACTGTTTTTT. It translates to CASSTTGDVTNEKLFF.

The genes are TRBV29-1 and TRBJ1-4, with TRBD1 identical over 9 bases. The CDR3 is 14 residues long. After removal of 4 bases from V and 5 bases from J, the junction contained 5 bases not matched to a gene. Germline CDR1 SQVTM, CDR2 ANQGSEA. For the CDR3, the DNA is TGCAGCGTTGGCCGGGGGACAGGGAATGAAAAACTGTTTTTT. This codes for CSVGRGTGNEKLFF.

This clone was seen once. This chain connects TRBV15 to TRBJ2-7, with a weak D call TRBD1 (6 bases). The CDR3 length is 14 residues. Germline V gene data show CDR1 as LNHNV and CDR2 as YYDKDF (reference sequence). V lost 6 bases, J lost 1 base, and 13 bases lay in between. The CDR3 sequence: CATSKQGPSYEQYF. CDR3 DNA sequence: TGTGCCACCAGTAAACAGGGACCGTCCTACGAGCAGTACTTC. Complete variable domain (other parts from reference TRBV15 and TRBJ2-7): DAMVIQNPRYQVTQFGKPVTLSCSQTLNHNVMYWYQQKSSQAPKLLFHYYDKDFNNEADTPDNFQSRRPNTSFCFLDIRSPGLGDTAMYLCATSKQGPSYEQYFGPGTRLTVT.

The chain combines TRBV18 with TRBJ2-2, with D hard to call. V was cut by 1 base and J by 0 bases, with 9 bases left in between. From germline, CDR1 is KGHSH and CDR2 LQKENI. The CDR3 runs to 16 residues. This CDR3 reads CASSPLLKANTGELFF. For the CDR3, the DNA is TGTGCCAGCTCACCACTACTCAAAGCGAACACCGGGGAGCTGTTTTTT.

The chain links TRBV9 to TRBJ2-3, with D perhaps matching TRBD1 (6 bases). This CDR3 spans 15 amino acids. V was clipped by 2 bases and J by 1 base, with 11 bases between them. CDR1 and CDR2 (germline): SGDLS, YYNGEE. The CDR3 sequence is CASSVIQGRTDTQYF. CDR3 in DNA: TGTGCCAGCAGCGTCATTCAGGGGCGCACAGATACGCAGTATTTT.

This chain links TRBV19 with TRBJ1-1; D may be TRBD1 (5 bases). The CDR3 is 15 residues long. Trimming removed 4 bases from V and 4 bases from J, with 16 bases in between. Germline-derived CDR1 and CDR2 are LNHDA and SQIVND (reference sequence). CDR3 protein: CASSTRAGGTTEAFF. The CDR3, as DNA: TGTGCCAGTAGTACAAGGGCCGGGGGAACCACTGAAGCTTTCTTT.

The chain recombines TRBV6-6 with TRBJ2-3, with 11 positions matching TRBD2. The CDR3 is made up of 22 amino acids. Germline V gene data show CDR1 as MNHNY and CDR2 as SVGAGI (reference sequence). V dropped 5 bases and J dropped 2; count of bases not matched to a gene: 24. The CDR3: CASSRRLAGRGPSTIITDTQYF. For the CDR3, the DNA is TGTGCCAGCAGTCGACGACTAGCGGGACGAGGACCGTCAACCATAATCACAGATACGCAGTATTTT.

V usage is TRBV6-6 and J usage is TRBJ2-2, with 7 bases aligning to TRBD2. Per the germline V gene, CDR1 is MNHNY and CDR2 is SVGAGI (reference sequence). The trim removed 6 bases at V and 6 bases at J, leaving 7 bases unmatched. This CDR3 region has 14 residues. The DNA for the CDR3 is TGTGCCAGCAGGTCAAGCGGGGAGGCCGGGGAGCTGTTTTTT. It yields the protein CASRSSGEAGELFF.

V and J are TRBV9 and TRBJ2-2; TRBD2 matches 7 bases. Germline trimming cut 0 bases from V and 4 bases from J; bases unmatched to any gene: 9. The CDR3 consists of 17 residues. Germline V gives CDR1 SGDLS, CDR2 YYNGEE. The CDR3 protein is CASSVAGLAVSTGELFF. The DNA for the CDR3 is TGTGCCAGCAGCGTAGCTGGGCTAGCGGTGAGCACCGGGGAGCTGTTTTTT.

This chain joins TRBV19 and TRBJ2-5; TRBD2 aligns across 11 bases. The CDR3 is 18 residues long. Germline CDR1 reads LNHDA; CDR2 reads SQIVND (reference sequence). V dropped 5 bases and J dropped 5; count of bases not matched to a gene: 16. CDR3 DNA: TGTGCCAGTAGTTTGGGACTAGCGGACTGGAGGGGCGAGGAGACCCAGTACTTC. Its protein is CASSLGLADWRGEETQYF.

The chain employs TRBV10-3 and TRBJ2-3, with TRBD2 identical over 8 bases. Germline V gene lookup returns CDR1 ENHRY and CDR2 SYGVKD. This CDR3 has 17 amino acids. J gave up 1 base and V 4 bases, and 10 bases lay outside the gene matches. The CDR3 region is CAISAAVGRGGTDTQYF. CDR3 DNA sequence: TGTGCCATCAGTGCCGCGGTCGGGCGGGGGGGCACAGATACGCAGTATTTT.

The chain carries TRBV4-1 and TRBJ2-2; D may be TRBD2 (6 bases). Germline V gene lookup returns CDR1 MGHRA and CDR2 YSYEKL. V was trimmed by 1 base and J by 0 bases, leaving 9 bases between them. The length of the CDR3 is 16 residues. The CDR3 DNA reads TGCGCCAGCAGCCAAGGGGCGGGGCCGAACACCGGGGAGCTGTTTTTT. Translated: CASSQGAGPNTGELFF.

The chain employs TRBV9 and TRBJ1-5; a weak D match, TRBD1 (6 bases). CDR1 is SGDLS and CDR2 is YYNGEE in the germline V gene. This CDR3 is built from 15 residues. The V gene lost 3 bases and the J gene lost 4 bases, with 14 bases spanning the gap. CDR3 residues: CASSATGTLNQPQHF. As DNA, the CDR3 is TGTGCCAGCAGCGCCACAGGGACCCTAAATCAGCCCCAGCATTTT.

This clone has more than one count but fewer than ten. The rearrangement joins TRBV19 to TRBJ2-3; the D gene is possibly TRBD2 (6 bases). The CDR3 sequence is 13 residues long. Germline loops: CDR1 LNHDA, CDR2 SQIVND (reference sequence). The V end lost 8 bases, the J end lost 6 bases, and 15 bases lay between the germline ends. The CDR3 nucleotides are TGTGCCAGTGGGACTCAGGCAAGGGATACGCAGTATTTT. Protein: CASGTQARDTQYF. The whole variable domain, remainder taken from reference TRBV19 and TRBJ2-3, is DGGITQSPKYLFRKEGQNVTLSCEQNLNHDAMYWYRQDPGQGLRLIYYSQIVNDFQKGDIAEGYSVSREKKESFPLTVTSAQKNPTAFYLCASGTQARDTQYFGPGTRLTVL.

The rearrangement links TRBV3-1 (or the pseudogene TRBV3-2) to TRBJ1-2, with 8 bases lining up with TRBD1. V trimming: 1 base; J trimming: 6 bases; junction bases outside the gene matches: 1. The CDR3 spans 13 residues. Germline CDR1 LGHDT, CDR2 YNNKEL (reference sequence). The CDR3 spells CASSQATGDGYTF. CDR3 nucleotide sequence: TGTGCCAGCAGCCAAGCGACAGGGGATGGCTACACCTTC.

The V call is TRBV29-1, the J call TRBJ2-1; 7 bases agree with TRBD1. The germline V gene has CDR1 SQVTM and CDR2 ANQGSEA. The CDR3 has 15 amino acids. The V and J ends lost 7 bases and 3 bases, in that order; junction bases with no gene match: 12. The CDR3: CSADLGTAYYNEQFF. The CDR3 coding sequence is TGCAGCGCCGACTTAGGGACAGCATACTACAATGAGCAGTTCTTC.